This is a list of T cell receptor beta chains from one sample in a study of T-cell reconstitution after alpha-beta-depleted transplantation in children. TCRdb analysed the PCR reads with MiXCR anew, one entry per CDR3 protein. Of fewer than 750,000 distinct CDR3 sequences listed, around 23% are singletons. The material was PBMCs, mostly from graft donor cells, obtained 360 days after TCRalphabeta/CD19-depleted stem cell transplant. Receptors were obtained from a boy younger than two who had a stem cell transplant for acute myeloid leukemia, so the T cells may come from the graft donor. CDR3s include the opening cysteine and the closing phenylalanine or tryptophan.

J,V,CDR3
TRBJ2-5,TRBV20-1,CSASWPRDRQETQYF
TRBJ2-2,TRBV5-5,CASSGTLGSGELFF
TRBJ2-7,TRBV7-9,CASQATHLRGSYEQYF
TRBJ2-2,TRBV11-2,CASSSRETGELFF
TRBJ2-3,TRBV4-1,CASSQVAADTQYF
TRBJ2-5,TRBV5-4,CASSSGVQTTSGRQETQYF
TRBJ2-3,TRBV20-1,CSARQTGTTTQGTQYF
TRBJ1-5,TRBV6-2/TRBV6-3,CASSFLRVSNQPQHF
TRBJ2-5,TRBV28,CASSSPSGGQETQYF
TRBJ2-1,TRBV6-1,CASSRPRPNSYNEQFF
TRBJ2-5,TRBV27,CASRHIPMNSAQETQYF
TRBJ1-1,TRBV20-1,CSAVGGRTEAFF